The 7 T cell receptor beta chains presented below share a single source sample, sequenced in a study of immune evolution from preneoplasia to lung adenocarcinoma. The data were produced by immunoSEQ multiplex PCR, yet TCRdb's version contains in-frame clones alone and is incomplete. The sample has fewer than 8,500 clones; approximately 78% are singletons. Sequencing input: FFPE minimally invasive lung adenocarcinoma tissue. These receptors all stem from a donor at least 70 years old with lung adenocarcinoma.

This chain joins TRBV27 and TRBJ2-3; D is unclear. Looked up from germline, CDR1 is MNHEY and CDR2 is SMNVEV (reference sequence). V lost 5 bases and J lost 3, with 15 bases in between. The CDR3 consists of 15 residues. The CDR3 loop is CASSRFIKGTDTQYF. Here the CDR3 DNA reads TGTGCCAGCAGTCGCTTTATCAAGGGAACAGATACGCAGTATTTT.

This clone came up a few times. The chain is built from TRBV19 and TRBJ1-2; no clear D. Germline-derived CDR1 and CDR2 are LNHDA and SQIVND (reference sequence). The CDR3 runs to 14 residues. V shed 7 bases and J shed 4 bases, with 16 bases lying between them. The CDR3, as DNA: TGTGCCAGTACCTCCCCGACTGAAGCCTATGGCTACACCTTC. Amino acids: CASTSPTEAYGYTF.

The chain employs TRBV4-1 and TRBJ2-1; D unresolved. Deletions cut 0 bases from V and 5 bases from J, with 23 bases between. Germline CDR1 is MGHRA and CDR2 is YSYEKL. This CDR3 comprises 19 residues. DNA of the CDR3: TGCGCCAGCAGCCAAGATCCGGCCGGGCCTCCCAGTGACAACAATGAGCAGTTCTTC. It specifies CASSQDPAGPPSDNNEQFF.

V is TRBV21-1 and J is TRBJ1-4. TRBV21-1 is recorded as a pseudogene. CDR3 size: 17 residues. CDR3 protein: CASSLNRYKVHNEKLFF. The CDR3 bases are TGTGCCAGCAGTTTGAATCGCTACAAGGTGCATAATGAAAAACTGTTTTTT.

The chain is built from TRBV19 and TRBJ2-7; the D is unclear. The CDR3 spans 13 residues. In germline, CDR1 is LNHDA, CDR2 SQIVND (reference sequence). Trimming removed 4 bases from V and 4 bases from J, with 11 bases in between. The CDR3, as DNA: TGTGCCAGTAGTACTACCGACGGGTACGAGCAGTACTTC. Translation: CASSTTDGYEQYF.

This chain joins TRBV5-1 and TRBJ1-2, with TRBD1 matching 8 bases. CDR3 length: 16 amino acids. Per germline, CDR1 SGHRS and CDR2 YFSETQ. The V and J ends lost 4 bases and 8 bases, in that order; junction bases with no gene match: 16. CDR3 sequence: CASSPGQGGGVWGYTF. As DNA, the CDR3 is TGCGCCAGCAGCCCAGGACAGGGAGGGGGAGTCTGGGGCTACACCTTC.

The chain recombines TRBV6-1 with TRBJ2-3, with D possibly TRBD2 on 6 matching bases. With 7 bases removed from V and 6 bases from J, the gap between germline ends came to 14 bases. CDR3 size: 13 residues. Germline CDR1 and CDR2: MNHNS and SASEGT. CDR3 in amino acids: CASIGGTRDTQYF. The CDR3 nucleotides read TGTGCCAGCATCGGGGGTACCCGGGATACGCAGTATTTT.